Shown below are 8 T cell receptor beta chains from a single sample sequenced in a study of primary melanoma T cells and metastatic recurrence. Only in-frame clones appear in the TCRdb table, and some are missing; sequencing was by immunoSEQ multiplex PCR. The data hold about 1,500 clones, with around 80% observed a single time. Material: melanoma tumor tissue. The receptors were gathered from a human donor with melanoma.

V gene TRBV6-4 combines with J gene TRBJ1-1; no firm D call. Germline V gene sequence: CDR1 MRHNA, CDR2 SNTAGT. Trimming removed 6 bases at V and 4 bases at J, with 12 bases between. The CDR3 loop spans 13 amino acids. CDR3 DNA sequence: TGTGCCAGCAGCCGTATCCGGGGCACTGAAGCTTTCTTT. It encodes CASSRIRGTEAFF.

The chain recombines TRBV11-3 with TRBJ2-3; tentatively, D is TRBD2 (6 bases). CDR1 is SGHNT and CDR2 is YENEEA in the germline V gene. Deletions cut 5 bases from V and 7 bases from J, with 19 bases between. CDR3 size: 15 residues. This CDR3 reads CASSTTGREANTQYF. CDR3 nucleotides: TGTGCCAGCAGCACCACCGGGAGAGAGGCAAATACGCAGTATTTT.

DNA of the CDR3: TGCGCCAGCAGCCCGGGACAGGGGCTTGGAAACACCATATATTTT. Its translation: CASSPGQGLGNTIYF. This rearrangement joins TRBV5-1 to TRBJ1-3, with TRBD1 identical over 10 bases. V was pared by 4 bases and J by 3 bases, with 4 bases of the junction left unmatched. The CDR3 covers 15 residues. The germline V gene encodes CDR1 SGHRS and CDR2 YFSETQ.

CDR3 sequence: CASRTDRDSSPLHF. CDR3 DNA: TGCGCCAGCAGGACGGACAGGGATAGTTCACCCCTCCACTTT. The chain employs TRBV10-2 and TRBJ1-6, with TRBD1 identical over 8 bases. CDR3 size: 14 residues. J gave up 9 bases and V 6 bases, and 7 bases lay outside the gene matches. Germline CDR1 reads WSHSY; CDR2 reads SAAADI.

The CDR3 reads CASYGGLGRYNTGELFF. CDR3 bases: TGTGCCAGCTACGGTGGCTTGGGGCGGTACAACACCGGGGAGCTGTTTTTT. V is TRBV11-3 and J is TRBJ2-2; perhaps TRBD1 as D (5 bases). The CDR3 spans 17 residues. Germline values: CDR1 SGHNT, CDR2 YENEEA. The V and J ends lost 8 bases and 2 bases respectively, with 21 bases between them.

This clone was seen a few times. The V and J genes are TRBV11-3 and TRBJ1-1; TRBD1 matches 7 bases. This CDR3 spans 15 amino acids. V was clipped by 3 bases and J by 5 bases; unmatched bases: 9. The germline CDR1 and CDR2 sequences are SGHNT and YENEEA. In DNA form, the CDR3 reads TGTGCCAGCAGCTTGACTAGGGGGCTGAGGACTGAAGCTTTCTTT. Protein sequence: CASSLTRGLRTEAFF.

This chain links TRBV7-4 with TRBJ1-6; D not resolved. Germline CDR1 is SGHVT and CDR2 is SQSDAQ. The V end lost 1 base, the J end lost 1 base, and 11 bases lay between the germline ends. CDR3 size: 17 residues. In DNA, the CDR3 is TGTGCCAGCAGCTTAGATCCTCCGGGTTCCTATAATTCACCCCTCCACTTT. Translation: CASSLDPPGSYNSPLHF.

This clone has just one count. V is TRBV30 and J is TRBJ2-2; D may correspond to TRBD1 or TRBD2 (6 bases each). Germline CDR1 reads GTSNPN; CDR2 reads SVGIG (reference sequence). V gave up 2 bases and J gave up 5 bases, with 9 bases separating them. The CDR3 totals 13 residues. CDR3 DNA: TGTGCCTGGAGTCGGGGGCCTACCGGGGAGCTGTTTTTT. It is translated as CAWSRGPTGELFF.